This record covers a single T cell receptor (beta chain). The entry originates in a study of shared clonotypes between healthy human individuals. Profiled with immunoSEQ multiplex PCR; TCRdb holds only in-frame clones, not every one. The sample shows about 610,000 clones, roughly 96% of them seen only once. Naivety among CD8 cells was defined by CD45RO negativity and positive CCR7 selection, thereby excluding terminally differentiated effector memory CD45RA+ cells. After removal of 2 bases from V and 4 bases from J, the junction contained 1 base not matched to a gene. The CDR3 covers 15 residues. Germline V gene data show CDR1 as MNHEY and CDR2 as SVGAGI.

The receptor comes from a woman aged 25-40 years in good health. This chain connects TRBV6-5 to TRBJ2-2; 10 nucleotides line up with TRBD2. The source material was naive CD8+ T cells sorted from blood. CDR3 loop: CASSYTSGVTGELFF. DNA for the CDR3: TGTGCCAGCAGTTACACTAGCGGGGTCACCGGGGAGCTGTTTTTT.